This is a list of T cell receptor beta chains from one sample in a study of blood T cell repertoires in COVID-19. Libraries were prepared by immunoSEQ multiplex PCR; TCRdb keeps only in-frame clonotypes and omits some of them. The sample has approximately 200,000 clones, about 93% seen once. The sample comprised peripheral blood. The receptor set was obtained from a young man with COVID-19, enrolled during active disease. Both conserved end residues are trimmed from each CDR3. The D gene is left open where the match is weak. Only some rows state a clone size, as once, few, many or a class for expanded clones.

V	D	J	length	size	CDR3
TRBV5-6	.	TRBJ1-1	9	.	ASTGSSEAF
TRBV30	TRBD1	TRBJ2-1	18	.	AWSVRLGTGGRGSYNEQF
TRBV30	.	TRBJ1-2	9	.	AWTNLDLYT
TRBV3-1/TRBV3-2	TRBD1	TRBJ1-4	13	.	ASSLGQGANEKLF
TRBV5-1	.	TRBJ2-7	12	.	ASSLTRTSYEQY
TRBV27	.	TRBJ1-2	16	.	ASSPTLVWVESGYGYT
TRBV2	TRBD1	TRBJ1-2	13	.	ASTAEGAANYGYT
TRBV6-5	.	TRBJ2-6	13	.	ASSTTGTGANVLT
TRBV19	TRBD1	TRBJ1-1	13	.	ASSIVPRGDTEAF
TRBV5-1	TRBD1	TRBJ2-5	12	.	ASGDRTPQETQY
TRBV9	.	TRBJ2-2	13	.	ASSAGGGPTGELF
TRBV12-5	.	TRBJ2-2	13	.	ASGLVRTNTGELF
TRBV30	.	TRBJ1-6	12	.	AWATGRLNSPLH
TRBV5-4	.	TRBJ1-1	13	once	ASSFNAGRWTEAF